Listed below are T cell receptor beta chains from one sample, sequenced in a study of T cell clones after liver transplantation. For these TCRs, the target antigens are not known. Sequencing was performed with immunoSEQ multiplex PCR; in TCRdb, only in-frame clones are kept and a portion is missing. The sample records 5,600 or so clones, around 30% being singletons. The sample taken for sequencing was CD4+ T cells from cultured PBMCs. These TCRs come from a human patient who received a liver transplant. The graft donor may have contributed some T cells. CDR3s include the opening cysteine and the closing phenylalanine or tryptophan. The D gene is left open where the match is weak. Size values are once, few and many counts, or a class for expanded clones, and some rows have none.

j_gene: TRBJ2-1; d_gene: -; abundance: few; v_gene: TRBV6-1; CDR3nt: TGTGCCAGCAGTGTAACAGTGACGAGCTCCTACAATGAGCAGTTCTTC; CDR3aa: CASSVTVTSSYNEQFF
j_gene: TRBJ1-2; d_gene: -; abundance: medium-sized; v_gene: TRBV5-1; CDR3nt: TGCGCCAGCAGGGTTTCTGACAGCTATGGCTACACCTTC; CDR3aa: CASRVSDSYGYTF
j_gene: TRBJ2-7; d_gene: -; abundance: medium-sized; v_gene: TRBV18; CDR3nt: TGTGCCAGCTCACCAGGCTACGAGCAGTACTTC; CDR3aa: CASSPGYEQYF
j_gene: TRBJ2-1; d_gene: TRBD2; abundance: -; v_gene: TRBV7-2; CDR3nt: TGTGCCAGCAGCTTTTTCGGATTAGCGGGAGGGAGCAATGAGCAGTTCTTC; CDR3aa: CASSFFGLAGGSNEQFF
j_gene: TRBJ1-1; d_gene: -; abundance: -; v_gene: TRBV28; CDR3nt: TGTGCCAGCAGCCCCCTCGGCATTTACACTGAAGCTTTCTTT; CDR3aa: CASSPLGIYTEAFF
j_gene: TRBJ2-2; d_gene: TRBD2; abundance: -; v_gene: TRBV4-3; CDR3nt: TGCGCCAGCAGCCAAGAGGGCGGGAGGTCGCAGACCGGGGAGCTGTTTTTT; CDR3aa: CASSQEGGRSQTGELFF
j_gene: TRBJ1-5; d_gene: -; abundance: once; v_gene: TRBV7-2; CDR3nt: TGTGCCAGCAGTGAACAGCAGTATAGCAATCAGCCCCAGCATTTT; CDR3aa: CASSEQQYSNQPQHF
j_gene: TRBJ2-1; d_gene: -; abundance: few; v_gene: TRBV7-9; CDR3nt: TGTGCCAGCAGCTCCCGGGACTGGTTCAATGAGCAGTTCTTC; CDR3aa: CASSSRDWFNEQFF
j_gene: TRBJ1-5; d_gene: -; abundance: medium-sized; v_gene: TRBV7-2; CDR3nt: TGTGCCAGCAGCTCCGGACGGAATAGCAATCAGCCCCAGCATTTT; CDR3aa: CASSSGRNSNQPQHF
j_gene: TRBJ2-6; d_gene: -; abundance: -; v_gene: TRBV19; CDR3nt: TGTGCCAGTAGTCTCACGAGGATGCAGAGATCTGGGGCCAACGTCCTGACTTTC; CDR3aa: CASSLTRMQRSGANVLTF
j_gene: TRBJ2-5; d_gene: TRBD2; abundance: -; v_gene: TRBV5-4; CDR3nt: TGTGCCAGCAGCGTGGGCGGGGGTCGGGAGGCCCAGTACTTC; CDR3aa: CASSVGGGREAQYF
j_gene: TRBJ2-3; d_gene: -; abundance: few; v_gene: TRBV11-2; CDR3nt: TGTGCCAGCAGCTTAGATCGAGACTCCACAGATACGCAGTATTTT; CDR3aa: CASSLDRDSTDTQYF
j_gene: TRBJ1-1; d_gene: TRBD1; abundance: few; v_gene: TRBV7-6; CDR3nt: TGTGCCAGCAGCCCCCGGGACAGGGGAGGAAAGGGAGCTTTCTTT; CDR3aa: CASSPRDRGGKGAFF
j_gene: TRBJ2-5; d_gene: -; abundance: few; v_gene: TRBV7-9; CDR3nt: TGTGCCAGCAGCTTAAGTTTGGGGGAGACCCAGTACTTC; CDR3aa: CASSLSLGETQYF
j_gene: TRBJ2-4; d_gene: TRBD2; abundance: -; v_gene: TRBV11-2; CDR3nt: TGTGCCAGCAGCCTCCGACTAGCGGGAGAAAACATTCAGTACTTC; CDR3aa: CASSLRLAGENIQYF
j_gene: TRBJ2-3; d_gene: TRBD2; abundance: -; v_gene: TRBV5-4; CDR3nt: TGTGCCAGCAGTAGCGGGAGGGCCAAGGTGACAGATACGCAGTATTTT; CDR3aa: CASSSGRAKVTDTQYF
j_gene: TRBJ2-2; d_gene: TRBD2; abundance: -; v_gene: TRBV7-9; CDR3nt: TGTGCCAGCAGCGCATCGGGGGGTTCGAACACCGGGGAGCTGTTTTTT; CDR3aa: CASSASGGSNTGELFF
j_gene: TRBJ2-7; d_gene: -; abundance: few; v_gene: TRBV6-6; CDR3nt: TGTGCCAGCAGTTCTATGGGCCCCCCCGGCGAGCAGTACTTC; CDR3aa: CASSSMGPPGEQYF